The 13 T cell receptor beta chains given below trace back to one sample, sequenced in a study of control samples from healthy donors and cancer patients. Using immunoSEQ multiplex PCR, the repertoire was profiled, and TCRdb retains in-frame clones only, with some absent. Counted here are about 98,000 clones, about 80% occurring once; the ten biggest clones make up roughly a tenth. The sample comprised blood. These receptor sequences come from a woman younger than 45 in good health.

V and J are TRBV7-8 and TRBJ2-2; D might be TRBD1 (5 bases). Trimming left V 0 bases short and J 3 bases short, with 11 bases between. This CDR3 has 16 amino acids. Germline CDR1 is SGHVS and CDR2 is FQNEAQ. The CDR3 loop reads CASSLASRQYTGELFF. The CDR3 DNA sequence: TGTGCCAGCAGCTTAGCATCTCGACAGTACACCGGGGAGCTGTTTTTT.

This clone was seen just once. The V gene is TRBV30, the J gene TRBJ1-4; 8 bases fit TRBD1. This CDR3 has 13 residues. Germline-derived CDR1 and CDR2 are GTSNPN and SVGIG (reference sequence). The V and J ends lost 3 bases and 7 bases, in that order; junction bases with no gene match: 4. This chain's CDR3 is CAWRQGGGEKLFF. In nucleotides, the CDR3 is TGTGCCTGGAGACAGGGGGGGGGTGAAAAACTGTTTTTT.

The chain employs TRBV19 and TRBJ2-6; D assignment may be TRBD1 or TRBD2 (5 bases each). The germline CDR1 and CDR2 sequences are LNHDA and SQIVND (reference sequence). V lost 3 bases and J lost 5, with 20 bases in between. This CDR3 has 18 residues. The CDR3 reads CASSIQGPGRSWANVLTF. In DNA, the CDR3 is TGTGCCAGTAGTATTCAGGGACCAGGGAGATCTTGGGCCAACGTCCTGACTTTC.

The V call is TRBV18, the J call TRBJ1-1; D gene uncertain. V lost 3 bases, J lost 1 base, and 12 bases lay in between. Germline assignment: CDR1 KGHSH and CDR2 LQKENI. The CDR3 covers 15 residues. The CDR3 nucleotides read TGTGCCAGCTCACCCGAAGTGGGGTCGAACACTGAAGCTTTCTTT. It translates to CASSPEVGSNTEAFF.

V gene TRBV6-6 combines with J gene TRBJ2-7; 10 nucleotides agree with TRBD1. The CDR3 sequence is 18 residues long. Germline V CDR1 and CDR2: MNHNY, SVGAGI (reference sequence). V was pared by 5 bases and J by 1 base, with 14 bases of the junction left unmatched. The chain's CDR3 is CASSQFVRGTGVSYEQYF. The CDR3 nucleotides are TGTGCCAGCAGTCAATTTGTCCGCGGGACAGGGGTTTCCTACGAGCAGTACTTC.

In its sample, this clone was seen many times. The rearrangement joins TRBV4-3 to TRBJ1-1; D is uncertain. Trimming took off 6 bases at V and 6 bases at J, with 20 bases between the two ends. The CDR3 contains 15 residues. In germline, CDR1 is LGHNA, CDR2 YSLEER. The CDR3 is CASRPRLNRIAEAFF. DNA for the CDR3: TGCGCCAGCAGACCAAGATTGAACCGGATCGCTGAAGCTTTCTTT.

The chain has TRBV5-1 and TRBJ1-2; D possibly corresponds to TRBD1 (6 bases). Trimming removed 2 bases at V and 7 bases at J, with 15 bases between. There are 14 residues in the CDR3. Germline lookup yields CDR1 SGHRS and CDR2 YFSETQ. The CDR3 protein is CASSLTQGAGGYTF. The CDR3 DNA is TGCGCCAGCAGCTTAACACAGGGTGCCGGTGGCTACACCTTC.

The V and J genes are TRBV14 and TRBJ1-2; a possible D gene is TRBD1 (6 bases). The CDR3 covers 15 residues. The germline V gene has CDR1 SGHDN and CDR2 FVKESK. The V end was cut by 3 bases, the J end by 2 bases, with 13 bases between. The CDR3 protein is CASSQMGGWNYGYTF. CDR3 DNA sequence: TGTGCCAGCAGCCAGATGGGGGGCTGGAACTATGGCTACACCTTC.

The V and J genes are TRBV9 and TRBJ2-7, with unresolved D. CDR1 SGDLS and CDR2 YYNGEE come from the germline V gene. The V and J ends lost 2 bases and 5 bases respectively, with 11 bases between them. This CDR3 has 13 amino acids. CDR3 nucleotides: TGTGCCAGCAGCGTCAGCCTACGAAACGAGCAGTACTTC. It is translated as CASSVSLRNEQYF. The full variable domain, in which reference TRBV9 and TRBJ2-7 provide the parts outside the CDR3, is DSGVTQTPKHLITATGQRVTLRCSPRSGDLSVYWYQQSLDQGLQFLIQYYNGEERAKGNILERFSAQQFPDLHSELNLSSLELGDSALYFCASSVSLRNEQYFGPGTRLTVT.

V gene TRBV18 combines with J gene TRBJ2-2; D not certain. Germline V lookup: CDR1 KGHSH, CDR2 LQKENI. Trimming shortened V by 2 bases and J by 0 bases, and 10 bases separated the two germline ends. The CDR3 runs to 16 residues. The CDR3 DNA reads as TGTGCCAGCTCACCATTCCCCGGGTCGAACACCGGGGAGCTGTTTTTT. Its translation is CASSPFPGSNTGELFF.

The chain employs TRBV6-5 and TRBJ2-7; unclear D gene. Trimming removed 5 bases at V and 2 bases at J, with 13 bases between. This CDR3 comprises 14 residues. Germline V gene data show CDR1 as MNHEY and CDR2 as SVGAGI. CDR3 nucleotides: TGTGCCAGCAGTAGTGGTTACTTTACCTACGAGCAGTACTTC. Its translation: CASSSGYFTYEQYF.

The chain carries TRBV12-5 and TRBJ1-2; D possibly corresponds to TRBD1 (5 bases). The CDR3 has 12 amino acids. Germline V gene data show CDR1 as LGHNT and CDR2 as FRNRAP. Trimming stripped 5 bases from V and 12 bases from J, with 16 bases between. Written as DNA, the CDR3 is TGTGCTAGTGGTGAGGGGCGCTATGAGGACACCTTC. This gives the protein CASGEGRYEDTF.

V gene TRBV18 combines with J gene TRBJ1-1, with D tentatively TRBD1 (5 bases). Germline V gives CDR1 KGHSH, CDR2 LQKENI. V was shortened by 1 base and J by 0 bases, with 9 bases between the two germline ends. The CDR3 is made up of 15 amino acids. This chain's CDR3 is CASSPLAGLNTEAFF. The CDR3 region has the DNA TGTGCCAGCTCACCACTTGCAGGGCTGAACACTGAAGCTTTCTTT.